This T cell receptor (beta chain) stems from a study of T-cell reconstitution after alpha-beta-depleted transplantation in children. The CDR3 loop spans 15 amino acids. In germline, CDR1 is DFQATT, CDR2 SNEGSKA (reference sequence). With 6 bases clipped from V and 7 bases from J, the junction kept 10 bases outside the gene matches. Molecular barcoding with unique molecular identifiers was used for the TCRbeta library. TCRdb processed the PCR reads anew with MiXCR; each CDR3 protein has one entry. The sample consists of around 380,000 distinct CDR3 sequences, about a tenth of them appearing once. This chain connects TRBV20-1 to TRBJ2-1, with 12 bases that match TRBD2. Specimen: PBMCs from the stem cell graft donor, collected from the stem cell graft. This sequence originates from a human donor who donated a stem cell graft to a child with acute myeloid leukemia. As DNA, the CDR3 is TGCAGTGCCCTGGCCTGGCTAGCGGGGGGGAATGAGCAGTTCTTC. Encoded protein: CSALAWLAGGNEQFF.